This T cell receptor (beta chain) is from a study of blood T cells in healthy people across ages. Combining a sample-barcoded 5' primer with a J-beta primer mix, a second PCR ran for roughly 7 to 12 cycles. TCRdb used MiXCR to reprocess the 5' RACE reads, holding one entry per CDR3 protein. The profile shows about 570,000 distinct CDR3 sequences, roughly 29% of them singletons. Trimming left V 4 bases short and J 0 bases short, with 16 bases between. Per the germline V gene, CDR1 is SGHVS and CDR2 is FQNEAQ. The CDR3 is made up of 16 amino acids. This clonotype was seen a few times. Input material: blood. This rearrangement joins TRBV7-8 to TRBJ2-7; possibly TRBD1 for D (7 bases). This TCR was sampled from a woman between 65 and 79 years old in good health. CDR3: CASSSRLGQASYEQYF. The DNA of the CDR3 is TGTGCCAGCAGCTCTAGACTAGGACAGGCCTCCTACGAGCAGTACTTC.